Listed below are T cell receptor beta chains from one sample, sequenced in a study of naive and memory T cell subsets. A single record per CDR3 protein comes from TCRdb applying MiXCR to the UMI-ligation and nested PCR reads. The table includes around 31,000 distinct CDR3 sequences, around 11% detected once. Specimen: effector memory CD4+ T cells from blood. All receptors derive from a human donor in good health. Both conserved end residues are part of each CDR3. A D gene is named only where the DNA matches it firmly. Clone sizes are given selectively: once, few, many, or a class where the clone is expanded.

abundance: many
v_gene: TRBV11-2
j_gene: TRBJ2-5
d_gene: TRBD1
CDR3aa: CASSTSDRVQETQYF
CDR3nt: TGTGCCAGCAGCACATCCGACAGGGTCCAAGAGACCCAGTACTTC

abundance: many
v_gene: TRBV12-3/TRBV12-4
j_gene: TRBJ1-5
d_gene: TRBD1
CDR3aa: CASSHTRTGRPQHF
CDR3nt: TGTGCCAGCAGTCATACGAGGACAGGGCGGCCCCAGCATTTT

abundance: few
v_gene: TRBV5-8
j_gene: TRBJ2-5
d_gene: TRBD2
CDR3aa: CASSVGLAGGETQYF
CDR3nt: TGTGCCAGCAGCGTAGGACTAGCGGGGGGAGAGACCCAGTACTTC

abundance: .
v_gene: TRBV25-1
j_gene: TRBJ2-3
d_gene: .
CDR3aa: CASSPYRDTQYF
CDR3nt: TGTGCCAGCAGTCCCTACCGAGATACGCAGTATTTT

abundance: few
v_gene: TRBV7-2
j_gene: TRBJ2-7
d_gene: TRBD1
CDR3aa: CASRGQSLQYF
CDR3nt: TGTGCCAGCAGGGGACAGTCCTTGCAGTACTTC

abundance: few
v_gene: TRBV12-3/TRBV12-4
j_gene: TRBJ1-1
d_gene: .
CDR3aa: CASRAPTLNTEAFF
CDR3nt: TGTGCCAGCAGGGCCCCAACCTTGAACACTGAAGCTTTCTTT

abundance: .
v_gene: TRBV18
j_gene: TRBJ2-6
d_gene: .
CDR3aa: CASSGGYSGANVLTF
CDR3nt: TGTGCCAGCTCAGGAGGATACTCTGGGGCCAACGTCCTGACTTTC

abundance: .
v_gene: TRBV5-6
j_gene: TRBJ2-5
d_gene: .
CDR3aa: CASSVPPARETQYF
CDR3nt: TGTGCCAGCAGCGTCCCCCCAGCTCGAGAGACCCAGTACTTC

abundance: few
v_gene: TRBV6-2/TRBV6-3
j_gene: TRBJ1-5
d_gene: TRBD1
CDR3aa: CASSPSGTGGHNQPQHF
CDR3nt: TGTGCCAGCAGCCCATCCGGGACAGGGGGCCACAATCAGCCCCAGCATTTT

abundance: .
v_gene: TRBV9
j_gene: TRBJ1-5
d_gene: .
CDR3aa: CASSDGLIGQPQHF
CDR3nt: TGTGCCAGCAGCGACGGACTTATTGGTCAGCCCCAGCATTTT

abundance: .
v_gene: TRBV10-3
j_gene: TRBJ1-3
d_gene: TRBD1
CDR3aa: CAIRDRRHSGNTIYF
CDR3nt: TGTGCCATCAGGGACAGGCGCCACTCTGGAAACACCATATATTTT

abundance: many
v_gene: TRBV7-2
j_gene: TRBJ2-6
d_gene: .
CDR3aa: CASSRGTGANVLTF
CDR3nt: TGTGCCAGCAGCCGGGGGACTGGGGCCAACGTCCTGACTTTC

abundance: many
v_gene: TRBV11-2
j_gene: TRBJ2-5
d_gene: TRBD2
CDR3aa: CASSSTSGRAETQYF
CDR3nt: TGTGCCAGCAGCTCGACTAGCGGGAGAGCCGAGACCCAGTACTTC

abundance: many
v_gene: TRBV4-2
j_gene: TRBJ2-5
d_gene: .
CDR3aa: CASKGMVAIQETQYF
CDR3nt: TGTGCCAGCAAGGGGATGGTAGCCATCCAAGAGACCCAGTACTTC

abundance: few
v_gene: TRBV7-8
j_gene: TRBJ2-2
d_gene: TRBD2
CDR3aa: CASSLAGGPRTGELFF
CDR3nt: TGTGCCAGCAGCTTAGCGGGAGGGCCGCGCACCGGGGAGCTGTTTTTT

abundance: .
v_gene: TRBV18
j_gene: TRBJ2-7
d_gene: TRBD2
CDR3aa: CASRGGAYEQYF
CDR3nt: TGTGCCAGCCGCGGGGGGGCCTACGAGCAGTACTTC

abundance: many
v_gene: TRBV6-2/TRBV6-3
j_gene: TRBJ1-4
d_gene: .
CDR3aa: CASSYSSRTHEKLFF
CDR3nt: TGTGCCAGCAGTTATTCGAGCAGGACCCATGAAAAACTGTTTTTT

abundance: many
v_gene: TRBV15
j_gene: TRBJ2-5
d_gene: .
CDR3aa: CATSRGGSGETQYF
CDR3nt: TGTGCCACCAGCAGAGGCGGATCAGGGGAGACCCAGTACTTC

abundance: many
v_gene: TRBV28
j_gene: TRBJ2-7
d_gene: .
CDR3aa: CASSSQKARSYEQYF
CDR3nt: TGTGCCAGCAGTTCGCAGAAGGCTAGGAGCTACGAGCAGTACTTC

abundance: .
v_gene: TRBV14
j_gene: TRBJ1-6
d_gene: .
CDR3aa: CASSQFTGLNSPLHF
CDR3nt: TGTGCCAGCAGCCAATTCACAGGCCTTAATTCACCCCTCCACTTT

abundance: once
v_gene: TRBV7-2
j_gene: TRBJ2-3
d_gene: TRBD2
CDR3aa: CASSFKAGGLSDTQYF
CDR3nt: TGTGCCAGCAGCTTTAAAGCGGGGGGGCTTTCCGATACGCAGTATTTT

abundance: few
v_gene: TRBV20-1
j_gene: TRBJ1-1
d_gene: .
CDR3aa: CSASFPGRNTEAFF
CDR3nt: TGCAGTGCTAGTTTTCCAGGACGGAACACTGAAGCTTTCTTT

abundance: few
v_gene: TRBV27
j_gene: TRBJ2-2
d_gene: .
CDR3aa: CASSLRPNTGELFF
CDR3nt: TGTGCCAGCAGTTTGAGGCCGAACACCGGGGAGCTGTTTTTT

abundance: .
v_gene: TRBV19
j_gene: TRBJ2-5
d_gene: .
CDR3aa: CASSIQVSVLETQYF
CDR3nt: TGTGCCAGTAGTATTCAGGTCAGCGTTTTGGAGACCCAGTACTTC

abundance: .
v_gene: TRBV6-2/TRBV6-3
j_gene: TRBJ2-7
d_gene: .
CDR3aa: CASSYLAPRNEQYF
CDR3nt: TGTGCCAGCAGTTACTTAGCGCCCCGGAACGAGCAGTACTTC

abundance: .
v_gene: TRBV20-1
j_gene: TRBJ2-7
d_gene: TRBD2
CDR3aa: CSAREGTRMEEQYF
CDR3nt: TGCAGTGCTAGGGAGGGGACTAGAATGGAGGAGCAGTACTTC

abundance: .
v_gene: TRBV19
j_gene: TRBJ2-7
d_gene: .
CDR3aa: CASSLTLGGSYEQYF
CDR3nt: TGTGCCAGTAGTCTGACTCTGGGGGGATCCTACGAGCAGTACTTC

abundance: many
v_gene: TRBV2
j_gene: TRBJ1-2
d_gene: .
CDR3aa: CASSVEIANYGYTF
CDR3nt: TGTGCCAGCAGTGTTGAGATTGCTAACTATGGCTACACCTTC

abundance: many
v_gene: TRBV6-5
j_gene: TRBJ2-2
d_gene: .
CDR3aa: CASRLGTGELFF
CDR3nt: TGTGCCAGCAGGCTGGGCACCGGGGAGCTGTTTTTT

abundance: .
v_gene: TRBV20-1
j_gene: TRBJ2-2
d_gene: TRBD1
CDR3aa: CSARTGGYGELFF
CDR3nt: TGCAGTGCTAGAACAGGGGGTTACGGGGAGCTGTTTTTT

abundance: many
v_gene: TRBV11-2
j_gene: TRBJ2-1
d_gene: TRBD2
CDR3aa: CASSFRLPSGGFNEQFF
CDR3nt: TGTGCCAGCAGCTTTCGATTGCCTAGCGGGGGTTTTAATGAGCAGTTCTTC

abundance: few
v_gene: TRBV7-9
j_gene: TRBJ1-1
d_gene: .
CDR3aa: CASSLRPRQALNTEAFF
CDR3nt: TGTGCCAGCAGCTTAAGACCCCGACAGGCCCTGAACACTGAAGCTTTCTTT

abundance: .
v_gene: TRBV28
j_gene: TRBJ1-2
d_gene: .
CDR3aa: CASRVGSGKGGYTF
CDR3nt: TGTGCCAGCAGAGTAGGGTCGGGCAAGGGTGGCTACACCTTC

abundance: .
v_gene: TRBV28
j_gene: TRBJ2-7
d_gene: .
CDR3aa: CARSNISPGPGEQYF
CDR3nt: TGTGCCAGAAGTAATATATCCCCGGGTCCTGGCGAGCAGTACTTC

abundance: many
v_gene: TRBV12-3/TRBV12-4
j_gene: TRBJ2-3
d_gene: .
CDR3aa: CASRETAFSTDTQYF
CDR3nt: TGTGCCAGCAGGGAGACAGCGTTTAGCACAGATACGCAGTATTTT

abundance: .
v_gene: TRBV28
j_gene: TRBJ1-5
d_gene: .
CDR3aa: CASSLVQGRVNQPQHF
CDR3nt: TGTGCCAGCAGTTTGGTTCAGGGAAGAGTCAATCAGCCCCAGCATTTT

abundance: many
v_gene: TRBV14
j_gene: TRBJ1-1
d_gene: .
CDR3aa: CASSVQAGPNTEAFF
CDR3nt: TGTGCCAGCAGTGTACAGGCCGGTCCGAACACTGAAGCTTTCTTT

abundance: many
v_gene: TRBV7-8
j_gene: TRBJ2-1
d_gene: TRBD2
CDR3aa: CASSLVAGGRGEQFF
CDR3nt: TGTGCCAGCAGCTTAGTAGCGGGAGGGAGAGGAGAGCAGTTCTTC

abundance: many
v_gene: TRBV6-2/TRBV6-3
j_gene: TRBJ1-4
d_gene: .
CDR3aa: CASREWTNEKLFF
CDR3nt: TGTGCCAGCAGGGAGTGGACTAATGAAAAACTGTTTTTT

abundance: few
v_gene: TRBV6-1
j_gene: TRBJ1-5
d_gene: .
CDR3aa: CASREYSNQPQHF
CDR3nt: TGTGCCAGCAGGGAGTATAGCAATCAGCCCCAGCATTTT

abundance: many
v_gene: TRBV5-4
j_gene: TRBJ1-5
d_gene: .
CDR3aa: CASSLGGTTNQPQHF
CDR3nt: TGTGCCAGCAGCTTGGGTGGGACAACGAATCAGCCCCAGCATTTT

abundance: .
v_gene: TRBV11-1
j_gene: TRBJ1-5
d_gene: .
CDR3aa: CASSPAGVSQPQHF
CDR3nt: TGTGCCAGCAGCCCCGCGGGGGTGAGTCAGCCCCAGCATTTT

abundance: few
v_gene: TRBV7-3
j_gene: TRBJ2-2
d_gene: .
CDR3aa: CASGNTRGTGELFF
CDR3nt: TGTGCCAGCGGTAATACACGTGGCACCGGGGAGCTGTTTTTT

abundance: few
v_gene: TRBV6-1
j_gene: TRBJ1-6
d_gene: .
CDR3aa: CASSDKGSNSPLHF
CDR3nt: TGTGCCAGCAGTGACAAGGGCAGTAATTCACCCCTCCACTTT

abundance: few
v_gene: TRBV14
j_gene: TRBJ2-7
d_gene: .
CDR3aa: CASSQVLGAAYEQYF
CDR3nt: TGTGCCAGCAGCCAAGTCTTGGGGGCCGCCTACGAGCAGTACTTC

abundance: many
v_gene: TRBV27
j_gene: TRBJ1-1
d_gene: TRBD1
CDR3aa: CASSLQTGGRTEAFF
CDR3nt: TGTGCCAGCAGTCTCCAAACAGGGGGTAGGACTGAAGCTTTCTTT

abundance: .
v_gene: TRBV7-2
j_gene: TRBJ2-3
d_gene: .
CDR3aa: CASCPSARADTQYF
CDR3nt: TGTGCCAGCTGCCCTAGCGCGAGGGCAGATACGCAGTATTTT

abundance: many
v_gene: TRBV29-1
j_gene: TRBJ1-2
d_gene: .
CDR3aa: CSVETPTNYGYTF
CDR3nt: TGCAGCGTTGAGACACCTACTAACTATGGCTACACCTTC

abundance: .
v_gene: TRBV5-1
j_gene: TRBJ1-4
d_gene: .
CDR3aa: CASSPGDTEKLFF
CDR3nt: TGCGCCAGCAGCCCAGGGGACACCGAAAAACTGTTTTTT

abundance: medium-sized
v_gene: TRBV14
j_gene: TRBJ2-4
d_gene: .
CDR3aa: CASSQLGQDTKNIQYF
CDR3nt: TGTGCCAGCAGCCAGTTGGGACAAGACACCAAAAACATTCAGTACTTC

abundance: .
v_gene: TRBV18
j_gene: TRBJ1-5
d_gene: TRBD1
CDR3aa: CASSPDRDQPQHF
CDR3nt: TGTGCCAGCTCACCGGACAGGGATCAGCCCCAGCATTTT

abundance: many
v_gene: TRBV20-1
j_gene: TRBJ2-2
d_gene: .
CDR3aa: CSARESENTGELFF
CDR3nt: TGCAGTGCTAGAGAGAGCGAGAACACCGGGGAGCTGTTTTTT

abundance: many
v_gene: TRBV20-1
j_gene: TRBJ2-1
d_gene: TRBD2
CDR3aa: CSAAGGNYNEQFF
CDR3nt: TGCAGTGCAGCGGGGGGGAATTACAATGAGCAGTTCTTC

abundance: many
v_gene: TRBV7-9
j_gene: TRBJ2-6
d_gene: .
CDR3aa: CASSPGRSSGANVLTF
CDR3nt: TGTGCCAGCAGCCCCGGACGGAGCTCTGGGGCCAACGTCCTGACTTTC

abundance: few
v_gene: TRBV7-2
j_gene: TRBJ2-2
d_gene: .
CDR3aa: CASSLNVVAGELFF
CDR3nt: TGTGCCAGCAGCTTAAACGTAGTTGCCGGGGAGCTGTTTTTT

abundance: .
v_gene: TRBV30
j_gene: TRBJ2-1
d_gene: .
CDR3aa: CAWSPGSSYNEQFF
CDR3nt: TGTGCCTGGAGTCCCGGATCCTCCTACAATGAGCAGTTCTTC

abundance: .
v_gene: TRBV6-2/TRBV6-3
j_gene: TRBJ1-1
d_gene: .
CDR3aa: CASSYVNGRMDTEAFF
CDR3nt: TGTGCCAGCAGTTACGTGAACGGGAGAATGGACACTGAAGCTTTCTTT

abundance: many
v_gene: TRBV12-3/TRBV12-4
j_gene: TRBJ1-2
d_gene: .
CDR3aa: CASSSRRHYGYTF
CDR3nt: TGTGCCAGCAGTTCCCGTAGGCACTATGGCTACACCTTC